This T cell receptor beta chain is drawn from a study of T cell changes during pregnancy in multiple sclerosis. Profiling relied on immunoSEQ multiplex PCR, and the TCRdb table lists in-frame clones only, not all of them. The sample shows some 95,000 clones, 85% to 95% of them seen only once. The CDR3 covers 14 residues. V lost 8 bases and J lost 4, with 14 bases in between. The V gene's germline CDR1 is ENHRY and CDR2 SYGVKD. The chain carries TRBV10-3 and TRBJ2-2; possible D gene TRBD2, 6 bases. Sequenced here: peripheral blood, sampled in the first trimester of pregnancy. The clonotype was recovered from a female donor with multiple sclerosis, enrolled in a pregnancy study. Written as DNA, the CDR3 is TGTGCCATCGGATTAGCGGAAGGCACCGGGGAGCTGTTTTTT. The encoded protein is CAIGLAEGTGELFF.